The 21 T cell receptor beta chains in this list originate from one sample, sequenced in a study of early T cells in non-severe SARS-CoV-2 infection. TCRdb re-called the 5' RACE reads through MiXCR, storing one row per CDR3 protein. The table records tens of thousands of distinct CDR3 sequences, 10% of them present only once. The specimen sequenced was whole blood. These receptors were obtained from an adult who was a healthcare worker with PCR-confirmed SARS-CoV-2 infection or an uninfected control (not recorded which).

This clonotype was counted a few times. The CDR3 DNA follows: TGTGCCAGCACTCGGAGCGGATCTCAAGAGACCCAGTACTTC. This encodes CASTRSGSQETQYF. The gene calls are TRBV7-2 and TRBJ2-5; perhaps TRBD2 as D (5 bases). V was trimmed by 7 bases and J by 2 bases, leaving 14 bases between them. The CDR3 spans 14 residues. Germline V lookup: CDR1 SGHTA, CDR2 FQGNSA.

CDR3 amino acids: CASSSFRTGGEMTQYF. CDR3 coding DNA: TGTGCCAGTAGTTCCTTTAGGACAGGGGGCGAAATGACGCAGTATTTT. The rearrangement links TRBV19 to TRBJ2-3, with 11 bases identical to TRBD1. V gave up 5 bases and J gave up 9 bases; unmatched junction bases: 13. The germline V gene encodes CDR1 LNHDA and CDR2 SQIVND (reference sequence). The CDR3 consists of 16 residues.

This clonotype was detected a few times. CDR3: CASSLFSQSYNEQFF. The CDR3 DNA sequence: TGTGCCAGCAGTCTGTTTTCCCAGTCCTACAATGAGCAGTTCTTC. This chain uses TRBV7-6 with TRBJ2-1; the D is unclear. With 6 bases removed from V and 1 base from J, the gap between germline ends came to 13 bases. Germline V gene lookup returns CDR1 SGHVS and CDR2 FNYEAQ. This CDR3 has 15 amino acids.

There are a few counts of this clonotype. This chain uses TRBV29-1 with TRBJ2-7, with D perhaps matching TRBD1 (6 bases). V lost 4 bases, J lost 4 bases, and 8 bases lay in between. Looked up from germline, CDR1 is SQVTM and CDR2 is ANQGSEA. The CDR3 runs to 11 residues. The CDR3 spells CSVGGRYEQYF. In DNA, the CDR3 is TGCAGCGTTGGGGGGCGTTACGAGCAGTACTTC.

The V and J genes are TRBV28 and TRBJ2-5; D uncertain. Germline V lookup: CDR1 MDHEN, CDR2 SYDVKM. The CDR3 has 12 amino acids. V dropped 3 bases and J dropped 2 bases, with 4 bases sitting between them. The CDR3, as DNA: TGTGCCAGCAGTTTGATTCAAGAGACCCAGTACTTC. Translating it yields CASSLIQETQYF.

This clonotype was seen a handful of times. J is TRBJ2-1 and V is TRBV7-2; TRBD2 is a possible D gene (6 bases). Trimming left V 1 base short and J 7 bases short, with 11 bases between. This CDR3 is 14 amino acids long. Germline V CDR1 and CDR2: SGHTA, FQGNSA. The CDR3 sequence: CASSLDRGGNEQFF. The CDR3 DNA follows: TGTGCCAGCAGCTTAGATCGGGGAGGAAATGAGCAGTTCTTC.

The chain employs TRBV2 and TRBJ2-5; maybe TRBD1 (5 bases). Trimming shortened V by 4 bases and J by 4 bases, and 10 bases separated the two germline ends. CDR1 and CDR2 (germline): SNHLY, FYNNEI. The CDR3 runs to 13 residues. In DNA form, the CDR3 reads TGTGCCAGCAGTGCAGGACATTTAGAGACCCAGTACTTC. This encodes CASSAGHLETQYF.

This clonotype has just a few counts. The chain uses TRBV7-9 and TRBJ1-3; D unclear. Trimming left V 2 bases short and J 7 bases short, with 6 bases between. Germline V gives CDR1 SEHNR, CDR2 FQNEAQ (reference sequence). The CDR3 length is 12 residues. The CDR3 protein is CASSLQGNTIYF. CDR3 nucleotide sequence: TGTGCCAGCAGCTTACAAGGGAACACCATATATTTT.

This clonotype has a count of ten or more. J is TRBJ1-6 and V is TRBV6-6, with 9 bases lining up with TRBD1. Germline V gene sequence: CDR1 MNHNY, CDR2 SVGAGI (reference sequence). This CDR3 comprises 15 residues. The junction had 1 base not matched to a gene; V was cut back by 2 bases and J by 5 bases. The CDR3 protein is CASSYRDRDNSPLHF. The DNA for the CDR3 is TGTGCCAGCAGTTACCGGGACAGGGATAATTCACCCCTCCACTTT.

The sample holds a few counts of this clonotype. The V and J genes are TRBV10-3 and TRBJ2-1, with a possible D match to TRBD2 (6 bases). This CDR3 has 15 residues. Germline assignment: CDR1 ENHRY and CDR2 SYGVKD. V was clipped by 1 base and J by 4 bases, with 11 bases between them. CDR3 sequence (DNA): TGTGCCATCAGTGAGTTTGAGGGAGGATACAATGAGCAGTTCTTC. Amino acids: CAISEFEGGYNEQFF.

This clonotype was seen more than once but under ten times. V is TRBV7-6 and J is TRBJ2-5; D is possibly TRBD2 (5 bases). V shed 3 bases and J shed 4 bases, with 15 bases lying between them. CDR3 length: 15 residues. Germline CDR1 reads SGHVS; CDR2 reads FNYEAQ. This chain's CDR3 is CASSFWTDFLETQYF. The DNA of the CDR3 is TGTGCCAGCAGCTTCTGGACTGACTTTCTAGAGACCCAGTACTTC.

The sample holds many counts of this clonotype. V usage is TRBV19 and J usage is TRBJ2-7; 7 bases align to TRBD1. Unmatched junction bases numbered 9, after V lost 0 bases and J lost 1 base. The germline V gene encodes CDR1 LNHDA and CDR2 SQIVND (reference sequence). This CDR3 has 17 residues. The chain's CDR3 is CASSIDTPQGVSYEQYF. The DNA for the CDR3 is TGTGCCAGTAGTATAGATACCCCCCAGGGGGTATCCTACGAGCAGTACTTC.

For this clonotype: This may be a read error: a much more frequent sequence differs by one nucleotide. The rearrangement uses TRBV2 and TRBJ1-2; D might be TRBD1 (5 bases). Trimming left V 2 bases short and J 12 bases short, with 13 bases between. Per germline, CDR1 SNHLY and CDR2 FYNNEI. This CDR3 comprises 12 residues. The CDR3 DNA follows: TGTGCCAGCAGTGAACTGGGAAGGGGCCACACCTTC. Protein: CASSELGRGHTF.

In this sample, this clonotype turned up a few times. The rearrangement links TRBV13 to TRBJ1-2; D remains unclear. In germline, CDR1 is PRHDT, CDR2 FYEKMQ (reference sequence). The CDR3 totals 13 residues. The V end was cut by 5 bases, the J end by 6 bases, with 13 bases between. The CDR3 DNA reads as TGTGCCAGCAGCGGCAGATCCGTCGATGGCTACACCTTC. This encodes CASSGRSVDGYTF. Full variable domain (outside the CDR3, taken from reference TRBV13 and TRBJ1-2): AAGVIQSPRHLIKEKRETATLKCYPIPRHDTVYWYQQGPGQDPQFLISFYEKMQSDKGSIPDRFSAQQFSDYHSELNMSSLELGDSALYFCASSGRSVDGYTFGSGTRLTVV.

This clonotype was counted many times. This chain connects TRBV7-9 to TRBJ2-3; D ambiguous. The length of the CDR3 is 11 residues. CDR1 SEHNR and CDR2 FQNEAQ come from the germline V gene (reference sequence). V shed 5 bases and J shed 2 bases, with 2 bases lying between them. The CDR3 DNA is TGTGCCAGCAGCAACACAGATACGCAGTATTTT. It specifies CASSNTDTQYF. The variable domain in full, with the rest retrieved from reference TRBV7-9 and TRBJ2-3, is DTGVSQNPRHKITKRGQNVTFRCDPISEHNRLYWYRQTLGQGPEFLTYFQNEAQLEKSRLLSDRFSAERPKGSFSTLEIQRTEQGDSAMYLCASSNTDTQYFGPGTRLTVL.

The table lists this clonotype with many counts. The rearrangement uses TRBV6-5 and TRBJ2-7, with a tentative D call TRBD1 (6 bases). Germline V gene data show CDR1 as MNHEY and CDR2 as SVGAGI. V dropped 0 bases and J dropped 0 bases, with 9 bases sitting between them. CDR3 length: 15 amino acids. The CDR3 region has the DNA TGTGCCAGCAGTTACTCGACAGGCCCCTCCTACGAGCAGTACTTC. This translates into CASSYSTGPSYEQYF.

Many counts were recorded for this clonotype. An end of the junction does not agree with germline; a read error may underlie this. The chain uses TRBV6-2 or TRBV6-3 and TRBJ2-7, with 7 bases aligning to TRBD1. CDR1 and CDR2 from the germline V gene are MNHEY and SVGEGT. This CDR3 has 15 residues. The CDR3, as DNA: TGTGCCAGCAGCTACTTGGGGACAGACTCCTACGAGCAGTACTTC. Encoded protein: CASSYLGTDSYEQYF.

The sample holds many counts of this clonotype. The chain combines TRBV10-3 with TRBJ2-7; tentatively, D is TRBD1 (5 bases). The CDR3 sequence is 16 residues long. Trimming took off 2 bases at V and 2 bases at J, with 16 bases between the two ends. Germline assignment: CDR1 ENHRY and CDR2 SYGVKD. CDR3 sequence (DNA): TGTGCCATCAGTGAGCCGGCAGGGTCTGTTACCTACGAGCAGTACTTC. Protein: CAISEPAGSVTYEQYF.

The V gene is TRBV6-2 or TRBV6-3, the J gene TRBJ2-7, with TRBD1 as a possible D gene (6 bases). The CDR3 is 13 amino acids. Trimming pared 6 bases from V and 3 bases from J, leaving 12 bases between. Germline CDR1 is MNHEY and CDR2 is SVGEGT. CDR3 in amino acids: CASRVSGVYEQYF. CDR3 sequence (DNA): TGTGCCAGCAGGGTCTCAGGGGTCTACGAGCAGTACTTC.

The chain is built from TRBV29-1 and TRBJ2-5; the D gene is possibly TRBD1 (6 bases). Trimming shortened V by 6 bases and J by 2 bases, and 13 bases separated the two germline ends. The CDR3 is 13 residues long. Germline V gene sequence: CDR1 SQVTM, CDR2 ANQGSEA. The CDR3 coding sequence is TGCAGCGTCCGGACAGTTCTTCAAGAGACCCAGTACTTC. This gives the protein CSVRTVLQETQYF.

This clonotype occurred many times. The chain links TRBV11-3 to TRBJ2-1; TRBD2 matches at 8 bases. This CDR3 region has 16 residues. Germline V lookup: CDR1 SGHNT, CDR2 YENEEA. V gave up 5 bases and J gave up 0 bases; unmatched junction bases: 6. CDR3 residues: CASSPLAGLSYNEQFF. CDR3 nucleotide sequence: TGTGCCAGCAGCCCTTTAGCGGGACTCTCCTACAATGAGCAGTTCTTC.